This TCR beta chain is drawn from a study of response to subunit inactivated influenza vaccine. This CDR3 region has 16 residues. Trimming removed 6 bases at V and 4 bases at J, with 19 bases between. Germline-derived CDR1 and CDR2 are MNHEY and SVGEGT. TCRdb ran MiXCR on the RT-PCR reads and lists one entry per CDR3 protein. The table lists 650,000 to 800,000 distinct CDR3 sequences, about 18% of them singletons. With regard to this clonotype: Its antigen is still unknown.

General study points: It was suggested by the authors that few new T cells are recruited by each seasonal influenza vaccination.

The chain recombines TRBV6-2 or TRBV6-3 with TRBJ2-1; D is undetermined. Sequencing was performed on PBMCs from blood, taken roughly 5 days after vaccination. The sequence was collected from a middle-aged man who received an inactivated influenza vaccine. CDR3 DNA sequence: TGTGCCAGCAGCACACCAAACAGTTCCTTATACAATGAGCAGTTCTTC. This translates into CASSTPNSSLYNEQFF.